This T cell receptor (beta chain) was obtained from a study of CD8+ T cells in alopecia areata. About this clone: The target antigen is unknown.

Once RNA had been extracted, it was reverse transcribed into cDNA to act as the sequencing template. TCRdb's copy holds only in-frame clones and misses some; the assay was immunoSEQ multiplex PCR. The sample yields about 190,000 clones, under 60% seen once. Sample treatment: oral pan-JAK inhibitor, 5-10 mg twice daily. Peripheral blood and lesional scalp punch biopsies came from alopecia areata patients. Study-wide points: Numerous expanded lesional clones remained in scalp and blood during tofacitinib.

The CDR3 sequence is 15 residues long. Germline V CDR1 and CDR2: LGHNA, YNFKEQ. Trimming cost V 0 bases and J 3 bases, with 9 bases left between them. The sequence came from a human donor with alopecia areata. The gene calls are TRBV4-2 and TRBJ1-5, with D perhaps matching TRBD1 (5 bases). This sample comprised CD8+ T cells sorted from blood, obtained at week 24, from a patient treated with tofacitinib. CDR3 sequence (DNA): TGTGCCAGCAGCCAAGATCCAGGGTTCAATCAGCCCCAGCATTTT. Its translation is CASSQDPGFNQPQHF.